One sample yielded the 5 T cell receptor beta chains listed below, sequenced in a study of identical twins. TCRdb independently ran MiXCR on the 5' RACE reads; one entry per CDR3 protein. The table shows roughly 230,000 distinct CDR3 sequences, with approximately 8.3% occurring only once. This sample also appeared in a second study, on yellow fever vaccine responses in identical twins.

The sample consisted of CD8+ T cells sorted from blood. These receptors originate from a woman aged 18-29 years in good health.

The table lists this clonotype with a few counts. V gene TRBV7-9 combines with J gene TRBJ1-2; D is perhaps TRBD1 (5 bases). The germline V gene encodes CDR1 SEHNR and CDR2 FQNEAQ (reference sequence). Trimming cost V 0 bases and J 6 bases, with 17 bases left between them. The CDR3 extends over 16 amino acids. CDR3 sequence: CASSLAQRARDHGYTF. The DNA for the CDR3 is TGTGCCAGCAGCTTAGCGCAGAGGGCCAGGGACCATGGCTACACCTTC.

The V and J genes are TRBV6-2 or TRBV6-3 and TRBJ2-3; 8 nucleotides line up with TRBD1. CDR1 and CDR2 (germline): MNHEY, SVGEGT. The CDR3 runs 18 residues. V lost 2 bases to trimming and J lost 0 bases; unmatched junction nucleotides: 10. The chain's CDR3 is CASSYDIRQGRSTDTQYF. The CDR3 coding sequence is TGTGCCAGCAGTTACGACATACGACAGGGGCGAAGCACAGATACGCAGTATTTT.

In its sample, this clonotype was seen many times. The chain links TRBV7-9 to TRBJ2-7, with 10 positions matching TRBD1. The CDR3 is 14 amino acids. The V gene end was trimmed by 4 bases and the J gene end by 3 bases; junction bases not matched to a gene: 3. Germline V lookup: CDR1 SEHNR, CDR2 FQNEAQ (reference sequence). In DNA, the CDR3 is TGTGCCAGCAGCTGGGGACAGGGGATCTACGAGCAGTACTTC. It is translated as CASSWGQGIYEQYF.

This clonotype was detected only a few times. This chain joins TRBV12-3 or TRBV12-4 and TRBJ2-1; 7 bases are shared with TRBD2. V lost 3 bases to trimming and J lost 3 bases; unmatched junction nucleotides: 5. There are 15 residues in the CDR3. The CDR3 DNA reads TGTGCCAGCAGTTTTCGGGAGGAGCTCTACAATGAGCAGTTCTTC. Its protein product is CASSFREELYNEQFF.

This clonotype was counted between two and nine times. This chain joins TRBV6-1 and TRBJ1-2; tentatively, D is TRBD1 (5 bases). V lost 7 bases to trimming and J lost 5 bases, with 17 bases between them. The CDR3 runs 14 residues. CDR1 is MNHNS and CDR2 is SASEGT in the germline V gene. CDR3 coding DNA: TGTGCCAGCAAGACGACAGTTTACTTTTATGGCTACACCTTC. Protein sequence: CASKTTVYFYGYTF.